What follows are 21 T cell receptor beta chains derived from one specimen sequenced in a study of early T cells in non-severe SARS-CoV-2 infection. TCRdb reprocessed the 5' RACE reads via MiXCR and lists one record per CDR3 protein. The sample lists tens of thousands of distinct CDR3 sequences; approximately 15% were seen once. Sequencing used whole blood. These receptors all come from an adult who was a healthcare worker with PCR-confirmed SARS-CoV-2 infection or an uninfected control (not recorded which).

V is TRBV27 and J is TRBJ1-2; D call uncertain. The CDR3 covers 16 residues. The germline gives CDR1 MNHEY, CDR2 SMNVEV (reference sequence). Trimming stripped 0 bases from V and 2 bases from J, with 13 bases between. The CDR3 loop reads CASSLSGPPSNYGYTF. CDR3 nucleotide sequence: TGTGCCAGCAGTTTATCCGGCCCTCCCTCCAACTATGGCTACACCTTC.

This clonotype has a handful of counts. J is TRBJ2-1 and V is TRBV27; 11 nucleotides match TRBD2. CDR3 length: 15 amino acids. Germline CDR1 MNHEY, CDR2 SMNVEV (reference sequence). J was trimmed by 4 bases and V by 1 base; bases with no gene match: 0. CDR3 sequence: CASSLWTSGYNEQFF. The CDR3 DNA reads as TGTGCCAGCAGTTTATGGACTAGCGGGTACAATGAGCAGTTCTTC.

This clonotype has only a few counts. CDR3 sequence reads: CASLPRAAWGETQYF. In DNA form, the CDR3 reads TGTGCCAGCCTCCCTAGGGCGGCTTGGGGTGAGACCCAGTACTTC. The rearrangement joins TRBV27 to TRBJ2-5; D is undetermined. The V gene lost 8 bases and the J gene lost 5 bases, with 21 bases spanning the gap. The germline V gene has CDR1 MNHEY and CDR2 SMNVEV (reference sequence). This CDR3 has 15 residues.

This clonotype turned up a few times. The J gene is TRBJ1-2, the V gene TRBV10-2; 7 bases are a match to TRBD1. The V gene's germline CDR1 is WSHSY and CDR2 SAAADI. The CDR3 has 15 amino acids. Unmatched junction bases numbered 9, after V lost 5 bases and J lost 3 bases. CDR3: CASSMTGQSYYGYTF. The CDR3 DNA reads as TGCGCCAGCAGTATGACAGGGCAGTCATACTATGGCTACACCTTC.

This clonotype has more than one count but fewer than ten. The chain employs TRBV30 and TRBJ2-2; D is ambiguous. The ends were cut back, 7 bases at V and 6 bases at J, with 12 bases in the middle. Germline V CDR1 and CDR2: GTSNPN, SVGIG (reference sequence). CDR3 length: 12 amino acids. As DNA, the CDR3 is TGTGCCTCCTATTGGTTCGCCGGGGAGCTGTTTTTT. Its translation is CASYWFAGELFF.

This clonotype was seen a few times. The rearrangement joins TRBV7-3 to TRBJ1-1, with 7 bases that match TRBD1. The CDR3 contains 14 residues. V trimming: 2 bases; J trimming: 2 bases; junction bases outside the gene matches: 2. The germline CDR1 and CDR2 sequences are SGHTA and FQGTGA. The CDR3 sequence is CASSLQGGNTEAFF. CDR3 nucleotides: TGTGCCAGCAGCTTACAGGGGGGAAACACTGAAGCTTTCTTT.

This clonotype appeared a few times. The V gene is TRBV30, the J gene TRBJ2-7; a possible D gene is TRBD2 (5 bases). The CDR3 spans 14 residues. Looked up from germline, CDR1 is GTSNPN and CDR2 is SVGIG (reference sequence). V lost 3 bases and J 0 bases, leaving 12 bases between the germline ends. This CDR3 is CAWRRGISSYEQYF. CDR3 in DNA: TGTGCCTGGAGAAGAGGGATCAGCTCCTACGAGCAGTACTTC.

This clonotype was detected only a few times. The chain employs TRBV10-3 and TRBJ2-3; D unresolved. Trimming shortened V by 3 bases and J by 2 bases, and 9 bases separated the two germline ends. The CDR3 is 14 residues long. The germline V gene encodes CDR1 ENHRY and CDR2 SYGVKD. Written as DNA, the CDR3 is TGTGCCATCAGTGATGGGCAGGACACAGATACGCAGTATTTT. Residues: CAISDGQDTDTQYF.

This chain's CDR3 is CASSESSGSEQYF. The CDR3 DNA is TGCGCCAGCAGTGAGTCGTCAGGGAGCGAGCAGTACTTC. The chain links TRBV10-2 to TRBJ2-7; tentatively, D is TRBD1 or TRBD2 (5 bases each). The germline V gene has CDR1 WSHSY and CDR2 SAAADI. The CDR3 totals 13 residues. Deletions cut 0 bases from V and 6 bases from J, with 9 bases between.

This clonotype was seen more than once but under ten times. V and J are TRBV15 and TRBJ1-6, with 9 bases matching TRBD1. The CDR3 has 17 residues. Unmatched junction bases numbered 8, after V lost 1 base and J lost 7 bases. The germline gives CDR1 LNHNV, CDR2 YYDKDF (reference sequence). The CDR3 bases are TGTGCCACCAGCAGAGGGGACAGGGTTAGAAGAAATTCACCCCTCCACTTT. This gives the protein CATSRGDRVRRNSPLHF.

This clonotype came up many times. The gene calls are TRBV30 and TRBJ1-1; no clear D gene. CDR3 length: 13 residues. V dropped 0 bases and J dropped 4 bases, with 9 bases sitting between them. CDR1 is GTSNPN, CDR2 SVGIG, per germline (reference sequence). CDR3 sequence reads: CAWSVPWGTEAFF. The CDR3 nucleotides are TGTGCCTGGAGTGTACCGTGGGGCACTGAAGCTTTCTTT.

This clonotype was detected many times. This chain links TRBV11-2 with TRBJ1-2, with D perhaps matching TRBD1 (5 bases). The CDR3 extends over 13 amino acids. CDR1 is SGHAT and CDR2 is FQNNGV in the germline V gene. Between the trimmed V and J ends, which lost 4 bases and 6 bases, there was a span of 12 bases. The CDR3 DNA reads TGTGCCAGCAGCTCAGGGAGGGTGAATGGCTACACCTTC. As protein: CASSSGRVNGYTF.

This clonotype was found a few times. This rearrangement joins TRBV28 to TRBJ2-7, with D perhaps TRBD2 (6 bases). There are 15 residues in the CDR3. Per the germline V gene, CDR1 is MDHEN and CDR2 is SYDVKM. The V end lost 3 bases, the J end lost 0 bases, and 12 bases lay between the germline ends. Written as DNA, the CDR3 is TGTGCCAGCAGTTTCGAGGGGACTCCCTCCTACGAGCAGTACTTC. It encodes CASSFEGTPSYEQYF.

The chain combines TRBV5-6 with TRBJ2-3, with TRBD2 matching over 7 bases. Germline values: CDR1 SGHDT, CDR2 YYEEEE. CDR3 size: 15 residues. The J segment lost 5 bases and the V segment lost 4 bases, leaving 10 bases of the junction unmatched. CDR3 region: CASSTQLASGDTQYF. The CDR3, as DNA: TGTGCCAGCAGCACACAACTAGCGAGTGGAGATACGCAGTATTTT.

This clonotype was seen many times. The V gene is TRBV5-5, the J gene TRBJ2-1; a weak D match, TRBD2 (5 bases). Trimming pared 0 bases from V and 0 bases from J, leaving 10 bases between. CDR1 and CDR2 (germline): SGHKS, YYEKEE (reference sequence). The CDR3 totals 16 residues. The CDR3 DNA follows: TGTGCCAGCAGCTTGGTGAGGGATAGCTCCTACAATGAGCAGTTCTTC. As protein: CASSLVRDSSYNEQFF.

The V gene is TRBV2, the J gene TRBJ1-4; the match to TRBD1 covers 8 bases. Germline V CDR1 and CDR2: SNHLY, FYNNEI. The CDR3 is 13 amino acids. V was clipped by 8 bases and J by 7 bases; unmatched bases: 6. In DNA, the CDR3 is TGTGCCAGCCTAAGAGGACAGGGTGAAAAACTGTTTTTT. This gives the protein CASLRGQGEKLFF.

The table lists this clonotype with a few counts. The chain couples TRBV5-4 to TRBJ2-3, with 7 bases lining up with TRBD2. Germline lookup yields CDR1 SGHNT and CDR2 YYREEE (reference sequence). The CDR3 runs 15 residues. The J segment lost 6 bases and the V segment lost 1 base, leaving 8 bases of the junction unmatched. The CDR3 DNA is TGTGCCAGCAGCTTGTGGCGGGAGCAGGAGGATACGCAGTATTTT. Its translation: CASSLWREQEDTQYF.

This clonotype occurred a few times. V is TRBV30 and J is TRBJ2-7; no clear D. This CDR3 contains 12 residues. Germline V gene sequence: CDR1 GTSNPN, CDR2 SVGIG (reference sequence). The V end was cut by 1 base, the J end by 13 bases, with 17 bases between. In nucleotides, the CDR3 is TGTGCCTGGAGTGCCATTCAGGATCATATATACTTC. Its translation is CAWSAIQDHIYF.

Worth noting for this clonotype: One junction end disagrees with the germline gene, perhaps due to a read error. CDR3 amino acids: CSAVRGGYNSPPHF. CDR3 DNA sequence: TGCAGTGCCGTCAGGGGGGGCTATAATTCACCCCCCCACTTT. V gene TRBV20-1 combines with J gene TRBJ1-6; 7 nucleotides match TRBD1. Germline V gene data show CDR1 as DFQATT and CDR2 as SNEGSKA (reference sequence). This CDR3 comprises 14 residues.

V and J are TRBV9 and TRBJ2-7, with 9 bases that match TRBD2. The CDR3 sequence is 15 residues long. Germline V gives CDR1 SGDLS, CDR2 YYNGEE. The trim removed 0 bases at V and 9 bases at J, leaving 10 bases unmatched. CDR3 sequence (DNA): TGTGCCAGCAGCGTAGGGGTAGCGGGAGACGCCGGGCAGTACTTC. It is translated as CASSVGVAGDAGQYF.

This clonotype turned up a few times. The rearrangement joins TRBV10-2 to TRBJ2-5; 7 nucleotides match TRBD1. The V and J ends lost 6 bases and 1 base, in that order; junction bases with no gene match: 2. The CDR3 runs 13 residues. CDR1 and CDR2 (germline): WSHSY, SAAADI. CDR3 amino acids: CASSGTVQETQYF. CDR3 DNA: TGCGCCAGCAGCGGGACAGTCCAAGAGACCCAGTACTTC.